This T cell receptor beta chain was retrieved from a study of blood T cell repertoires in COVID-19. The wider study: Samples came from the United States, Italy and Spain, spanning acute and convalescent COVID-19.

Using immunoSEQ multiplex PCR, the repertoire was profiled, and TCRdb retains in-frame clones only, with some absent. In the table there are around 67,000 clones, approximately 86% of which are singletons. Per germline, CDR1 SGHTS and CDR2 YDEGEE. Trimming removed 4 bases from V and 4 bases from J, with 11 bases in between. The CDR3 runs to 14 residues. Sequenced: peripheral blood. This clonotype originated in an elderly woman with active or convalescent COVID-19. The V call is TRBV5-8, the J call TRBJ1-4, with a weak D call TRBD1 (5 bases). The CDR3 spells CASSNRFYNEKLFF. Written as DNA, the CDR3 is TGTGCCAGCAGCAACAGGTTCTATAATGAAAAACTGTTTTTT. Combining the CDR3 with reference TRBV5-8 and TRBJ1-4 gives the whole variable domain EAGVTQSPTHLIKTRGQQATLRCSPISGHTSVYWYQQALGLGLQFLLWYDEGEERNRGNFPPRFSGRQFPNYSSELNVNALELEDSALYLCASSNRFYNEKLFFGSGTQLSVL.